The TCR beta chain under discussion was sequenced for a study of T cell responses to AZD1222 COVID-19 vaccine. Assay: immunoSEQ multiplex PCR; the TCRdb copy retains only in-frame clones and omits some. The table records 250,000 to 300,000 clones, roughly 93% of them present only once. Findings and limits, study-wide: Clonal diversity was possibly underestimated; the donors were predominantly white British and more often female.

About this clone itself: Its antigen is unidentified.

The CDR3 runs to 15 residues. V was trimmed by 5 bases and J by 0 bases, leaving 14 bases between them. Germline CDR1 and CDR2: PRHDT and FYEKMQ (reference sequence). The sequence derives from an adult who received the AZD1222 COVID-19 vaccine. The chain uses TRBV13 and TRBJ2-7; no clear D gene. The sample in question was peripheral blood, obtained 28 days after the second AZD1222 dose. CDR3 DNA: TGTGCCAGCAGCCCTGAACCCGATAGCTCCTACGAGCAGTACTTC. Its translation: CASSPEPDSSYEQYF.